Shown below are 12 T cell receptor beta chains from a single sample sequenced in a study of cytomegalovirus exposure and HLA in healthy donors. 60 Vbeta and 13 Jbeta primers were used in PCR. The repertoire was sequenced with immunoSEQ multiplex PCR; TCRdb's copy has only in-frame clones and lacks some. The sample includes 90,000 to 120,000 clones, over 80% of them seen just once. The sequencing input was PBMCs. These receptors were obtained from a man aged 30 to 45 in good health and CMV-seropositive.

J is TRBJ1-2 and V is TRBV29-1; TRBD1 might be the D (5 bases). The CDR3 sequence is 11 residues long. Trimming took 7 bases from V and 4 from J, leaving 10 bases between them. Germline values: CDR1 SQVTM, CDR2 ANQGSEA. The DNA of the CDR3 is TGCAGCGCGAGCGGGGGCTATGGCTACACCTTC. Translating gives CSASGGYGYTF.

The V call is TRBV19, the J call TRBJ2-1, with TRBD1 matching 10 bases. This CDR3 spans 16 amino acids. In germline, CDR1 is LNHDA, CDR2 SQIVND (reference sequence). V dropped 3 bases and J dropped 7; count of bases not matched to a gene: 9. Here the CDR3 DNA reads TGTGCCAGTAGTATTGAGACAGGGGGCTGGTTAAATGAGCAGTTCTTC. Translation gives CASSIETGGWLNEQFF.

The CDR3 spells CASSKVDRATEAFF. The CDR3 DNA reads TGTGCCAGTAGTAAAGTCGACAGGGCGACTGAAGCTTTCTTT. This chain connects TRBV19 to TRBJ1-1; TRBD1 agrees at 7 bases. The junction had 7 bases not matched to a gene; V was cut back by 4 bases and J by 5 bases. Germline V gives CDR1 LNHDA, CDR2 SQIVND (reference sequence). The CDR3 runs to 14 residues.

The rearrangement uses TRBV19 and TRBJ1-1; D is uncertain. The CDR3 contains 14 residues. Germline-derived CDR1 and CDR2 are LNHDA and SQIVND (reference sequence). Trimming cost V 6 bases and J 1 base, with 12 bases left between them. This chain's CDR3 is CASSMGPGNTEAFF. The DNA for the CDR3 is TGTGCCAGTAGCATGGGTCCGGGGAACACTGAAGCTTTCTTT.

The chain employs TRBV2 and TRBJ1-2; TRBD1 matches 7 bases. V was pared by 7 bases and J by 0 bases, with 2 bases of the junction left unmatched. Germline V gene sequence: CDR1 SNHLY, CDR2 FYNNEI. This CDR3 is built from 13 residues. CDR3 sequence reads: CASTGTANYGYTF. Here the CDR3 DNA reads TGTGCCAGCACTGGGACAGCTAACTATGGCTACACCTTC.

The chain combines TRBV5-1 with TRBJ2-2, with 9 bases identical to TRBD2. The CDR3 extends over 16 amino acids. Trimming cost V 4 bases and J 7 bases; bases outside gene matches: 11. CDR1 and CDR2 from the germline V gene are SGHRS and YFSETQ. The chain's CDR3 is CASSPLGGGAIGELFF. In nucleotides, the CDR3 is TGCGCCAGCAGCCCCTTGGGCGGGGGGGCCATCGGGGAGCTGTTTTTT.

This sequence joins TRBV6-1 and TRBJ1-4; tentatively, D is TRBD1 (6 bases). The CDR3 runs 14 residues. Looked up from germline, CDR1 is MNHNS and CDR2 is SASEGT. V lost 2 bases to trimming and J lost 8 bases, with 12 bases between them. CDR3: CASSESDSLEKLFF. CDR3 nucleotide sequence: TGTGCCAGCAGTGAATCGGACAGTCTCGAAAAACTGTTTTTT.

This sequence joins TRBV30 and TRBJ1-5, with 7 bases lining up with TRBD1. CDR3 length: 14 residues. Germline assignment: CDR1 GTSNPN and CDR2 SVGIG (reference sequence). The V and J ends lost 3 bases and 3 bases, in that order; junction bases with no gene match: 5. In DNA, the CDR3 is TGTGCCTGGAGCCCGGGACAGCCCAATCAGCCCCAGCATTTT. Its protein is CAWSPGQPNQPQHF.

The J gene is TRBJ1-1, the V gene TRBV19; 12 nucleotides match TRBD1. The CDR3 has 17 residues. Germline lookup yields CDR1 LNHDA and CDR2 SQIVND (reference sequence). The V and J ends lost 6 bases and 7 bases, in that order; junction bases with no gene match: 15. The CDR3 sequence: CASRNLIWDRGLGEAFF. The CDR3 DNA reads TGTGCCAGTAGAAATCTTATATGGGACAGGGGGCTTGGTGAAGCTTTCTTT.

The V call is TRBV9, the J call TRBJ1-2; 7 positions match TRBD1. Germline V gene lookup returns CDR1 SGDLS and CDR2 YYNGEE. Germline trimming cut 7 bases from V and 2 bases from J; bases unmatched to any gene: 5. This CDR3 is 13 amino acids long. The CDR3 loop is CASGLTGNYGYTF. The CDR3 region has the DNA TGTGCCAGCGGCCTGACAGGGAACTATGGCTACACCTTC.

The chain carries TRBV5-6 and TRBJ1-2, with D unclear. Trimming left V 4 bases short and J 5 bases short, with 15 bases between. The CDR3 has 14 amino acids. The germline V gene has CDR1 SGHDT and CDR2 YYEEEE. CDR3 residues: CASSPRTSLYGYTF. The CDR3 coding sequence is TGTGCCAGCAGCCCGCGTACGAGCCTATATGGCTACACCTTC.

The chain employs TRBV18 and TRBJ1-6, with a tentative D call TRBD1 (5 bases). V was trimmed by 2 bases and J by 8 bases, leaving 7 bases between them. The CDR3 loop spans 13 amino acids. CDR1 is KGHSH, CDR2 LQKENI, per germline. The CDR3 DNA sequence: TGTGCCAGCTCACCAGGGACTTATTCACCCCTCCACTTT. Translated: CASSPGTYSPLHF.